This note documents a single T cell receptor (beta chain) sequence. The antigen remains unidentified. Primers: 60 Vbeta forward and 13 Jbeta reverse. Sequencing used immunoSEQ multiplex PCR; TCRdb keeps in-frame clones, though not all of them. The sample has 150,000 to 200,000 clones, 70% to 85% seen once. This sample was taken from a study of cytomegalovirus exposure and HLA in healthy donors. CDR1 and CDR2 (germline): MNHEY, SMNVEV (reference sequence). J gave up 7 bases and V 2 bases, and 8 bases lay outside the gene matches. This CDR3 region has 15 residues. Healthy donors of bone marrow made up the group. General observations from the study: Reports described diagnosis of cytomegalovirus status by the classifier as highly specific and sensitive.

The chain couples TRBV27 to TRBJ1-2; 9 positions agree with TRBD1. Sequenced input: PBMCs. The origin of this receptor is a man aged 18 to 29 in good health and CMV-seronegative. This chain's CDR3 is CASSLNPGTGFGYTF. The CDR3 DNA is TGTGCCAGCAGTTTAAACCCCGGGACAGGGTTTGGCTACACCTTC.